Below are 9 T cell receptor beta chains sequenced from a single sample in a study of blood T cell repertoires in COVID-19. The assay was immunoSEQ multiplex PCR, and TCRdb's table has in-frame clones only and misses some. The table records roughly 150,000 clones, 65% to 90% of them present only once. The sample consisted of peripheral blood. These receptors originate from a woman between 45 and 60 years old with acute or convalescent COVID-19.

This clone came up once. The chain recombines TRBV7-2 with TRBJ2-2, with 7 positions matching TRBD2. CDR3 length: 16 residues. Germline V gives CDR1 SGHTA, CDR2 FQGNSA. V dropped 2 bases and J dropped 2; count of bases not matched to a gene: 5. The CDR3 nucleotides are TGTGCCAGCAGCTTATCCGGCGGGGGAAACACCGGGGAGCTGTTTTTT. Protein product: CASSLSGGGNTGELFF. Using reference TRBV7-2 and TRBJ2-2 for the parts outside the CDR3, the full variable domain is GAGVSQSPSNKVTEKGKDVELRCDPISGHTALYWYRQSLGQGLEFLIYFQGNSAPDKSGLPSDRFSAERTGGSVSTLTIQRTQQEDSAVYLCASSLSGGGNTGELFFGEGSRLTVL.

The chain carries TRBV5-1 and TRBJ2-1; 7 bases match TRBD2. The CDR3 covers 13 residues. Germline values: CDR1 SGHRS, CDR2 YFSETQ. Trimming cost V 4 bases and J 6 bases; bases outside gene matches: 4. Here the CDR3 reads CASSRAGTNEQFF. The CDR3 DNA reads as TGCGCCAGCAGCCGAGCGGGGACCAATGAGCAGTTCTTC.

The chain combines TRBV11-3 with TRBJ2-7, with 8 positions matching TRBD1. This CDR3 has 15 amino acids. V shed 5 bases, J shed 3 bases, and the junction held 9 bases outside the gene matches. The germline V gene encodes CDR1 SGHNT and CDR2 YENEEA. CDR3 protein: CASSRGQGQIYEQYF. In DNA form, the CDR3 reads TGTGCCAGCAGCCGTGGACAGGGCCAGATCTACGAGCAGTACTTC. The whole variable domain, remainder taken from reference TRBV11-3 and TRBJ2-7, is EAGVVQSPRYKIIEKKQPVAFWCNPISGHNTLYWYLQNLGQGPELLIRYENEEAVDDSQLPKDRFSAERLKGVDSTLKIQPAELGDSAVYLCASSRGQGQIYEQYFGPGTRLTVT.

This clone has a handful of counts. V and J are TRBV4-1 and TRBJ2-7; no clear D. Trimming took off 0 bases at V and 3 bases at J, with 15 bases between the two ends. Germline values: CDR1 MGHRA, CDR2 YSYEKL. The CDR3 runs 16 residues. The CDR3 region has the DNA TGCGCCAGCAGCCAAGAAACTTATACGGTCCGCTACGAGCAGTACTTC. It yields the protein CASSQETYTVRYEQYF.

The CDR3 nucleotides are TGTGCCAGCAGCAAAGGTCTCCTCCGAAACGACACGACCTTTAGCAATCAGCCCCAGCATTTT. It codes for CASSKGLLRNDTTFSNQPQHF. This chain links TRBV21-1 with TRBJ1-5; TRBD1 was called by the table and not checked on the DNA. TRBV21-1 is labeled a pseudogene. The CDR3 extends over 21 amino acids.

This chain uses TRBV4-2 with TRBJ1-4; the D gene is possibly TRBD1 (5 bases). The V and J ends lost 3 bases and 4 bases respectively, with 12 bases between them. The CDR3 loop spans 15 amino acids. The germline V gene encodes CDR1 LGHNA and CDR2 YNFKEQ. CDR3 residues: CASSHIDGGNEKLFF. As DNA, the CDR3 is TGTGCCAGCAGCCACATTGACGGGGGTAATGAAAAACTGTTTTTT.

Only a few counts were recorded for this clone. This chain joins TRBV7-8 and TRBJ2-2, with D perhaps TRBD2 (5 bases). The CDR3 contains 13 residues. Trimming stripped 4 bases from V and 5 bases from J, with 8 bases between. Germline assignment: CDR1 SGHVS and CDR2 FQNEAQ. The CDR3 is CASSSTGTGELFF. The CDR3 DNA sequence: TGTGCCAGCAGCTCGACGGGGACCGGGGAGCTGTTTTTT.

V and J are TRBV5-1 and TRBJ2-6; 8 bases map to TRBD1. V dropped 3 bases and J dropped 2; count of bases not matched to a gene: 4. CDR1 SGHRS and CDR2 YFSETQ come from the germline V gene. The length of the CDR3 is 16 residues. The CDR3 here is CASSWTGQAGANVLTF. Written as DNA, the CDR3 is TGCGCCAGCAGCTGGACGGGACAGGCTGGGGCCAACGTCCTGACTTTC.

The chain employs TRBV6-4 and TRBJ1-6; D may be TRBD1 (5 bases). Germline V lookup: CDR1 MRHNA, CDR2 SNTAGT. This CDR3 is 16 amino acids long. V lost 6 bases and J lost 8, with 20 bases in between. CDR3 loop: CASRLDGAGMHSPLHF. Here the CDR3 DNA reads TGTGCCAGCAGACTAGACGGGGCGGGAATGCATTCACCCCTCCACTTT.